This T cell receptor (beta chain) was sequenced in a study of tumor-infiltrating lymphocytes in localized non-small cell lung cancer. Produced via immunoSEQ multiplex PCR; TCRdb's table is partial and in-frame only. The sample gives some 13,000 clones, around 76% of which show up once; 14% is in the top ten. The CDR3 is 15 amino acids. Germline loops: CDR1 MNHNS, CDR2 SASEGT. The J segment lost 0 bases and the V segment lost 4 bases, leaving 2 bases of the junction unmatched. General study results and limits: Only some patients had TCR sequencing, depending on available tissue. Compared with uninvolved lung, tumors showed higher T cell infiltration by TCRbeta sequencing.

A note on this clone: Its antigen remains unknown.

This sequence joins TRBV6-1 and TRBJ1-3; 8 bases fit TRBD1. The source of this sequence is a human donor with non-small cell lung cancer. Sequenced sample: uninvolved lung tissue not adjacent to the tumor. CDR3 DNA: TGTGCCAGCAGTGGTACAGGGGGCTCTGGAAACACCATATATTTT. It encodes CASSGTGGSGNTIYF.